Below are 10 T cell receptor beta chains sequenced from a single sample in a study of CD8 T cells in Susac syndrome. Reverse transcription of roughly 0.45 to 1 ug RNA was carried out with random hexamers. TCRdb re-called the immunoSEQ multiplex PCR reads through MiXCR, storing one row per CDR3 protein. There are roughly 150,000 distinct CDR3 sequences in the sample; about 95% occur only once, and 0.14% to 0.15% lies in the top ten. The sequenced sample was CD8+ T cells from PBMCs. The receptors were sampled from a human donor with multiple sclerosis.

The chain combines TRBV15 with TRBJ2-7; a weak D match, TRBD2 (5 bases). The germline V and J ends were trimmed by 0 bases and 4 bases, with 7 bases remaining between them. CDR3 length equals 13 residues. Germline V gene data show CDR1 as LNHNV and CDR2 as YYDKDF (reference sequence). The CDR3: CATSRDRGYEQYF. CDR3 sequence (DNA): TGTGCCACCAGCAGAGATCGGGGTTACGAGCAGTACTTC.

V is TRBV9 and J is TRBJ2-2; D might be TRBD2 (5 bases). Trimming pared 3 bases from V and 1 base from J, leaving 16 bases between. This CDR3 is built from 17 residues. Germline lookup yields CDR1 SGDLS and CDR2 YYNGEE. The CDR3 DNA is TGTGCCAGCAGCGCCCCGTGGGCGGAGGTGAACACCGGGGAGCTGTTTTTT. Its protein is CASSAPWAEVNTGELFF.

The chain has TRBV20-1 and TRBJ2-1; TRBD2 agrees at 7 bases. From germline, CDR1 is DFQATT and CDR2 SNEGSKA (reference sequence). The CDR3 loop spans 16 amino acids. The V and J ends lost 4 bases and 4 bases, in that order; junction bases with no gene match: 13. CDR3 in DNA: TGCAGTGCTAAAGGTTTAGGGGCGGGGGTGTACAATGAGCAGTTCTTC. Translating it yields CSAKGLGAGVYNEQFF.

The J gene is TRBJ2-1, the V gene TRBV9, with 8 nucleotides matching TRBD2. The CDR3 has 11 amino acids. The V gene's germline CDR1 is SGDLS and CDR2 YYNGEE. J lost 9 bases, V lost 7 bases, and 3 bases had no gene match. CDR3 DNA sequence: TGTGCCAGCCGGGGGGGTACTGAGCAGTTCTTC. Its translation is CASRGGTEQFF.

The rearrangement joins TRBV2 to TRBJ2-7; the D call may be TRBD1 or TRBD2 (5 bases each). This CDR3 contains 13 residues. Looked up from germline, CDR1 is SNHLY and CDR2 is FYNNEI. Trimming removed 7 bases from V and 2 bases from J, with 12 bases in between. The CDR3 DNA follows: TGTGCCAGCACCGGGACGGTGACCTACGAGCAGTACTTC. Translating gives CASTGTVTYEQYF.

This chain links TRBV27 with TRBJ2-1; 7 bases fit TRBD2. The V segment lost 9 bases and the J segment 6 bases; nucleotides outside the gene matches: 5. The CDR3 length is 12 residues. CDR1 and CDR2 from the germline V gene are MNHEY and SMNVEV (reference sequence). The CDR3 loop is CASGLVFNEQFF. CDR3 in DNA: TGTGCCAGTGGACTAGTTTTCAATGAGCAGTTCTTC.

The chain joins TRBV20-1 to TRBJ2-3; D gene unclear. Germline-derived CDR1 and CDR2 are DFQATT and SNEGSKA (reference sequence). The CDR3 contains 11 residues. V was shortened by 5 bases and J by 1 base, with 4 bases between the two germline ends. The CDR3 DNA sequence: TGCAGTGCTTCTCGCACAGATACGCAGTATTTT. Amino acid sequence: CSASRTDTQYF.

This chain uses TRBV6-5 with TRBJ2-5; unclear D gene. This CDR3 is 11 amino acids long. V shed 2 bases and J shed 7 bases, with 5 bases lying between them. The germline V gene has CDR1 MNHEY and CDR2 SVGAGI. The CDR3, as DNA: TGTGCCAGCAGTTACGATGGGACCCAGTACTTC. Translated, it gives CASSYDGTQYF.

The chain is built from TRBV9 and TRBJ2-2; TRBD2 matches 7 bases. Germline loops: CDR1 SGDLS, CDR2 YYNGEE. The CDR3 is made up of 15 amino acids. V shed 5 bases, J shed 1 base, and the junction held 5 bases outside the gene matches. CDR3 in amino acids: CASSPGGGNTGELFF. The CDR3 DNA is TGTGCCAGCAGTCCCGGCGGGGGGAACACCGGGGAGCTGTTTTTT.

This chain uses TRBV29-1 with TRBJ2-1, with D unclear. CDR1 SQVTM and CDR2 ANQGSEA come from the germline V gene. Trimming cost V 7 bases and J 4 bases, with 14 bases left between them. This CDR3 is built from 13 residues. CDR3 DNA sequence: TGCAGCGGGCAAGGCGGAGCTTACAATGAGCAGTTCTTC. It encodes CSGQGGAYNEQFF.